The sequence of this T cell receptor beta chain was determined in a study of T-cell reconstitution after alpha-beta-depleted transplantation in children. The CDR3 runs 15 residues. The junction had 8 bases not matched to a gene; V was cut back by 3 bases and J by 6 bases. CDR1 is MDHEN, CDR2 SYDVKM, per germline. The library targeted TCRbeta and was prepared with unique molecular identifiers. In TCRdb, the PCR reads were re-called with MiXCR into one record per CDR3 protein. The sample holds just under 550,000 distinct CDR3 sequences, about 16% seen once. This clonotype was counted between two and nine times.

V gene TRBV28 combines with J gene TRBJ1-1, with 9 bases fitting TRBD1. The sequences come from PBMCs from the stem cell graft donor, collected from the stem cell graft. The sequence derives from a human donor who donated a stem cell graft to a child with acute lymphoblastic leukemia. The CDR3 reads CASSFSWDRVPEAFF. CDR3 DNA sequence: TGTGCCAGCAGTTTTTCCTGGGACAGGGTCCCTGAAGCTTTCTTT.